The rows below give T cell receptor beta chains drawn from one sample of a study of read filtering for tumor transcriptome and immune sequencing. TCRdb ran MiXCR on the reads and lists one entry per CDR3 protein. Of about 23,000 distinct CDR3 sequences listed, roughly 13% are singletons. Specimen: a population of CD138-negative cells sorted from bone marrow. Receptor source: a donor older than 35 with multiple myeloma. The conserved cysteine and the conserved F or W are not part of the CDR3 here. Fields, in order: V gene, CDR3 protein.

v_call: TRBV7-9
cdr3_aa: ASSLQDNTGELF

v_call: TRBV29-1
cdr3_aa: SVDGGFKETQY

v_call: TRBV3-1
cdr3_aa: ASSQEGLSYEQY

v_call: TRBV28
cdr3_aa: AIETGGDYGYT

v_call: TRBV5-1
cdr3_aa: ASSLRGEGPRETQY

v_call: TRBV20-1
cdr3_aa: SAPGSNQPQH

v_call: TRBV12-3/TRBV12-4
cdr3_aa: ASSLGTGLGEQY

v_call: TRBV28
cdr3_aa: ASRISGRAHADTQY

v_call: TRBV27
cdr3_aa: ASSLFRGISYNEQF

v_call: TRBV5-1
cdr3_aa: ASSLGPGSGYEQY

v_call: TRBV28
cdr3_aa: ASSSGGRQKEQF

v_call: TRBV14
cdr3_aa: ASSQDLGTYSNQPQH

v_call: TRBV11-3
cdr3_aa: ASTQGSGNEQF

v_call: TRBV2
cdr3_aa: ASSIYTDTQY

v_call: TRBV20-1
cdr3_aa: SAKDYLGGGETQY

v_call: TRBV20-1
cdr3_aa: SASRSGTGARETQY

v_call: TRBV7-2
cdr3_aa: ASSQGSTSPYEQY

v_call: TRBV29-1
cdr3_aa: SVLTGNTYNEQF

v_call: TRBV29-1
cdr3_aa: SVVPGGVGQF

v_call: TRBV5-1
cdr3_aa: ASSLDGSDTQY

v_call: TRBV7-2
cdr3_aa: ASSLEGGNGDTIY

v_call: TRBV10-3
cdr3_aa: AISGASGQPTGELF

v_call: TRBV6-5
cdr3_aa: ASSYSRQQY

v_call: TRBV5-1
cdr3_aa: ASSSVYNSPLH

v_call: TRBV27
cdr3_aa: ASLTRDRGGGELF

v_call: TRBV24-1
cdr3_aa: ATSDAFGTLRETQY

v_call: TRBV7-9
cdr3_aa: ASSLAASVNEQF

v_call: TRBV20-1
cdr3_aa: SAQLAGAKNIQY

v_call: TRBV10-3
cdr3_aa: AISESGTQY

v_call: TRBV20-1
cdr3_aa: SARAQENGNTIY

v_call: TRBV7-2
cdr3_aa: ASSSLGSTDTQY

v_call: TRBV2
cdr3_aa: ASSELGTSGYTGELF

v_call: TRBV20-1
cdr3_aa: SASRQGGHQPQH

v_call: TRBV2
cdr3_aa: ASSLDRFNEQF

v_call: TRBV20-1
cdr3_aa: SARRGSSNQPQH

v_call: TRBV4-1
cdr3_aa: ASSQGFGGNYGYT

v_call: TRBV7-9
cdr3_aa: ASSRDSLNTEAF

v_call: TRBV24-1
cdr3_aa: ATSGAGEVADTRY

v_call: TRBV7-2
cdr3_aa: ASSSSTGSYEQY

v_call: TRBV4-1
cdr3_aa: ASSRGQQETQY

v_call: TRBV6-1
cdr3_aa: ASATSSAGSYEQY

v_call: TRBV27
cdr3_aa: ASSSGQATHYEQY

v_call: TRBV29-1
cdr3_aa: SVEARVGAHSYNEQF

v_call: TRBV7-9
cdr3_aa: ASSSQNRQLYSNQPQH

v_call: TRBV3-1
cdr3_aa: ASSHFSGRAVAYNEQF

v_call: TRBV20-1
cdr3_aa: SASGSPYNEQF

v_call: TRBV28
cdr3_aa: ASRIEPGWEQY

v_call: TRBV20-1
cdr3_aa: SAKVGDIQY

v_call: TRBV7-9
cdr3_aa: ASSPSFGAGGQPQH

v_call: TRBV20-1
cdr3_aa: SASVGTGGTYEQY

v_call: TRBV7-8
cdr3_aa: ASSLVGQLNQPQH

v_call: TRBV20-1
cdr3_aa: SARDSSDYTEQF

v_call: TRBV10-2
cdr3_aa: ASSDASGATYEQY

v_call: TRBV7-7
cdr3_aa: ASSLKATSPSDTGELS

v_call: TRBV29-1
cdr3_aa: SVVEGLDSYEQY

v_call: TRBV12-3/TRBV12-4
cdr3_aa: ASSLGVNEQF

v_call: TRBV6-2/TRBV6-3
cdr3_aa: ASSNRRLAGSSYNEQF

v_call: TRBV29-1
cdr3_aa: SAPGLALDEQF

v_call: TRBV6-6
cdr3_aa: ASSSGGQGAAEQY